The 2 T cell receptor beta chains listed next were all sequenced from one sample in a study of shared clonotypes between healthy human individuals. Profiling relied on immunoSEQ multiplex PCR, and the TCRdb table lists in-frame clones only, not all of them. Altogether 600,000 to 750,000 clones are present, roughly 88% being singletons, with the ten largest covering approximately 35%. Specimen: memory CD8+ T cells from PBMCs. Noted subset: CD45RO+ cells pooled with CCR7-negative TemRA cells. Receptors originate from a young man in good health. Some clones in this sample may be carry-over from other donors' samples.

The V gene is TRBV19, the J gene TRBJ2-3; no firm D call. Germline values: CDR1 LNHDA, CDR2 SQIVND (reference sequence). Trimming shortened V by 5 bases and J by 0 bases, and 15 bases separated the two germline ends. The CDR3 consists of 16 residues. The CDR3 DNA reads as TGTGCCAGTAGTTTCTCCGCCTGGACCAGCACAGATACGCAGTATTTT. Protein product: CASSFSAWTSTDTQYF.

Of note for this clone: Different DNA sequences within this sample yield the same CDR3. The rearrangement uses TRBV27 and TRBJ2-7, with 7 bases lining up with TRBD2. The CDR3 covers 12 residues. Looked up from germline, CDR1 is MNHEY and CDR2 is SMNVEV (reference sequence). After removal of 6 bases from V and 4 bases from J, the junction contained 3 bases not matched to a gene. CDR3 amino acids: CASSLGGYEQYF. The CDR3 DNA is TGTGCCAGCAGCTTGGGGGGGTACGAGCAGTACTTC.